The 10 T cell receptor beta chains presented below share a single source sample, sequenced in a study of beta chain features in type 1 diabetes. Reverse transcription of all isolated RNA meant that expressed TCRB transcripts were sequenced. Sequencing used immunoSEQ multiplex PCR; TCRdb keeps in-frame clones, though not all of them. The data contain about 290,000 clones, roughly 8% of them singletons. Sequencing was performed on central memory CD4+ T cells from blood. The source of these receptors is a woman younger than 35 in good health.

This clone was seen a handful of times. The genes are TRBV6-6 and TRBJ2-3, with unresolved D. Per germline, CDR1 MNHNY and CDR2 SVGAGI (reference sequence). The CDR3 sequence is 12 residues long. Trimming left V 6 bases short and J 0 bases short, with 4 bases between. The CDR3 DNA is TGTGCCAGCAGGTTTAGCACAGATACGCAGTATTTT. This translates into CASRFSTDTQYF.

This clone was observed a handful of times. Other DNA sequences in the same sample also yield this CDR3. The chain recombines TRBV18 with TRBJ2-7, with 10 bases lining up with TRBD1. Germline V gene sequence: CDR1 KGHSH, CDR2 LQKENI. V shed 3 bases and J 1 base; nucleotides not matched to a gene: 3. CDR3 length equals 15 residues. The CDR3 protein is CASSPRDRGSYEQYF. Written as DNA, the CDR3 is TGTGCCAGCTCACCGCGGGACAGGGGTTCCTACGAGCAGTACTTC. Together with reference TRBV18 and TRBJ2-7, the CDR3 gives the full variable domain: NAGVMQNPRHLVRRRGQEARLRCSPMKGHSHVYWYRQLPEEGLKFMVYLQKENIIDESGMPKERFSAEFPKEGPSILRIQQVVRGDSAAYFCASSPRDRGSYEQYFGPGTRLTVT.

In this sample, this clone turned up a few times. The rearrangement links TRBV7-9 to TRBJ1-5, with D perhaps TRBD1 (5 bases). CDR1 is SEHNR and CDR2 is FQNEAQ in the germline V gene (reference sequence). The CDR3 is 14 amino acids. V shed 3 bases and J shed 7 bases, with 13 bases lying between them. The chain's CDR3 is CASSLQGIGQPQHF. The CDR3 DNA is TGTGCCAGCAGCTTGCAGGGAATTGGGCAGCCCCAGCATTTT.

The chain couples TRBV27 to TRBJ1-5; D remains ambiguous. CDR1 is MNHEY, CDR2 SMNVEV, per germline (reference sequence). The CDR3 extends over 13 amino acids. The V end lost 3 bases, the J end lost 13 bases, and 16 bases lay between the germline ends. CDR3 region: CASSLSPFRYQHF. The CDR3 DNA reads as TGTGCCAGCAGTTTGTCCCCTTTTCGGTATCAGCATTTT.

The chain employs TRBV9 and TRBJ2-1, with 10 bases matching TRBD2. The length of the CDR3 is 14 residues. Germline loops: CDR1 SGDLS, CDR2 YYNGEE. V lost 6 bases and J lost 12; bases outside the gene matches: 12. CDR3 sequence: CASTGTSVPTGQFF. DNA of the CDR3: TGTGCCAGCACCGGGACTAGCGTCCCCACTGGGCAGTTCTTC.

This clone was counted between two and nine times. This chain joins TRBV4-3 and TRBJ2-6; D possibly uses TRBD1 or TRBD2 (7 bases each). The CDR3 has 19 amino acids. Germline-derived CDR1 and CDR2 are LGHNA and YSLEER. Trimming cost V 5 bases and J 1 base, with 21 bases left between them. The CDR3 nucleotides read TGCGCCAGCAGCGAGGGGAGGGGACAGTTACTTTCTGGGGCCAACGTCCTGACTTTC. Translating it yields CASSEGRGQLLSGANVLTF.

The rearrangement links TRBV7-9 to TRBJ2-2; D is uncertain. The CDR3 contains 14 residues. Deletions cut 0 bases from V and 1 base from J, with 3 bases between. The germline CDR1 and CDR2 sequences are SEHNR and FQNEAQ (reference sequence). The CDR3 is CASSLARNTGELFF. The CDR3 nucleotides read TGTGCCAGCAGCTTAGCCAGGAACACCGGGGAGCTGTTTTTT.

This clone was observed once. The chain joins TRBV5-6 to TRBJ1-2; 7 nucleotides line up with TRBD1. The germline V gene has CDR1 SGHDT and CDR2 YYEEEE. The CDR3 has 15 amino acids. The V gene end was trimmed by 0 bases and the J gene end by 2 bases; junction bases not matched to a gene: 4. CDR3: CASSLAAGGNYGYTF. In DNA, the CDR3 is TGTGCCAGCAGCTTGGCGGCAGGGGGGAACTATGGCTACACCTTC.

As concerns this clone: Other DNA variants within this sample encode the same CDR3. The V call is TRBV9, the J call TRBJ2-7; 8 positions agree with TRBD1. After removal of 0 bases from V and 4 bases from J, the junction contained 3 bases not matched to a gene. This CDR3 has 14 residues. Per germline, CDR1 SGDLS and CDR2 YYNGEE. DNA of the CDR3: TGTGCCAGCAGCGTAGAAGGACAGGGTTACGAGCAGTACTTC. Amino acid sequence: CASSVEGQGYEQYF.

This clone was recorded a few times. The CDR3 DNA follows: TGTGCCAGCAGCGCAGGGGGAGGTAGCAATCAGCCCCAGCATTTT. Translating it yields CASSAGGGSNQPQHF. This chain connects TRBV9 to TRBJ1-5; 7 bases agree with TRBD1. The CDR3 covers 15 residues. Unmatched junction bases numbered 3, after V lost 3 bases and J lost 0 bases. Germline CDR1 reads SGDLS; CDR2 reads YYNGEE. The full variable domain, rest sourced from reference TRBV9 and TRBJ1-5, is DSGVTQTPKHLITATGQRVTLRCSPRSGDLSVYWYQQSLDQGLQFLIQYYNGEERAKGNILERFSAQQFPDLHSELNLSSLELGDSALYFCASSAGGGSNQPQHFGDGTRLSIL.